This entry lists 18 T cell receptor beta chains sequenced from one sample in a study of blood T cell repertoires in COVID-19. Measured with immunoSEQ multiplex PCR; TCRdb has only the in-frame clones, and not every one. The table has a few hundred thousand clones, approximately 83% seen once. The sample consisted of PBMCs or T cells enriched from blood (not recorded which). The receptors stem from a woman aged 45-65 years who had recovered from COVID-19.

The CDR3 coding sequence is TGTGCCAGCGGGCTGTATCAGGGGAGGGTTGCTTCACCCCTCCACTTT. Translated, it gives CASGLYQGRVASPLHF. The J gene is TRBJ1-6, the V gene TRBV28, with D perhaps matching TRBD1 (6 bases). The CDR3 runs 16 residues. V dropped 8 bases and J dropped 9 bases, with 23 bases sitting between them. Germline V gene lookup returns CDR1 MDHEN and CDR2 SYDVKM. Variable domain in full (rest from reference TRBV28 and TRBJ1-6): DVKVTQSSRYLVKRTGEKVFLECVQDMDHENMFWYRQDPGLGLRLIYFSYDVKMKEKGDIPEGYSVSREKKERFSLILESASTNQTSMYLCASGLYQGRVASPLHFGNGTRLTVT.

The genes are TRBV28 and TRBJ2-7, with D possibly matching TRBD1 (6 bases). The CDR3 consists of 13 residues. The V and J ends lost 3 bases and 7 bases respectively, with 13 bases between them. In germline, CDR1 is MDHEN, CDR2 SYDVKM. The CDR3, as DNA: TGTGCCAGCAGTTTGGGACACCCTGGGGAGCAGTACTTC. It translates to CASSLGHPGEQYF.

The J gene is TRBJ1-4, the V gene TRBV6-4; no clear D. This CDR3 comprises 13 residues. The germline CDR1 and CDR2 sequences are MRHNA and SNTAGT. Trimming stripped 7 bases from V and 4 bases from J, with 10 bases between. For the CDR3, the DNA is TGTGCCAGCACCCCCCGACTTAATGAAAAACTGTTTTTT. As protein: CASTPRLNEKLFF.

This chain links TRBV18 with TRBJ2-7, with TRBD1 matching over 9 bases. J was trimmed by 5 bases and V by 3 bases; bases with no gene match: 8. This CDR3 spans 15 amino acids. CDR1 is KGHSH, CDR2 LQKENI, per germline. DNA of the CDR3: TGTGCCAGCTCACCGGGTACAGGGGGCATCGACGAGCAGTACTTC. This encodes CASSPGTGGIDEQYF.

CDR3 coding DNA: TGTGCCAGCAAGGGACTAGCGAATTCCGGTGAGCAGTTCTTC. Residues: CASKGLANSGEQFF. V and J are TRBV2 and TRBJ2-1; 10 nucleotides line up with TRBD2. The CDR3 has 14 amino acids. Germline trimming cut 7 bases from V and 9 bases from J; bases unmatched to any gene: 9. Germline CDR1 reads SNHLY; CDR2 reads FYNNEI.

V is TRBV28 and J is TRBJ1-5, with D possibly TRBD1 on 5 matching bases. The germline V and J ends were trimmed by 4 bases and 3 bases, with 13 bases remaining between them. This CDR3 has 15 residues. Germline V gene lookup returns CDR1 MDHEN and CDR2 SYDVKM. CDR3 sequence reads: CASSWGVGDNQPQHF. CDR3 coding DNA: TGTGCCAGCAGTTGGGGGGTTGGCGACAATCAGCCCCAGCATTTT.

The chain is built from TRBV6-5 and TRBJ1-1, with D hard to call. The CDR3 loop spans 16 amino acids. The V gene lost 0 bases and the J gene lost 0 bases, with 11 bases spanning the gap. The germline CDR1 and CDR2 sequences are MNHEY and SVGAGI. The CDR3 nucleotides read TGTGCCAGCAGTTACTCGAGGCCGACGGTGAACACTGAAGCTTTCTTT. Translating it yields CASSYSRPTVNTEAFF.

The CDR3 nucleotides are TGTGCCAGCAGTGGCGGGGTGGTGCGAAAATACAATGAGCAGTTCTTC. It translates to CASSGGVVRKYNEQFF. V is TRBV25-1 and J is TRBJ2-1; D might be TRBD2 (6 bases). Trimming cost V 4 bases and J 4 bases, with 17 bases left between them. The CDR3 spans 16 residues. In germline, CDR1 is MGHDK, CDR2 SYGVNS. The variable domain in full, with the rest retrieved from reference TRBV25-1 and TRBJ2-1, is EADIYQTPRYLVIGTGKKITLECSQTMGHDKMYWYQQDPGMELHLIHYSYGVNSTEKGDLSSESTVSRIRTEHFPLTLESARPSHTSQYLCASSGGVVRKYNEQFFGPGTRLTVL.

This clone was recorded only once. The rearrangement joins TRBV3-1 (or the pseudogene TRBV3-2) to TRBJ1-1; 9 positions match TRBD1. Germline V gene sequence: CDR1 LGHDT, CDR2 YNNKEL (reference sequence). CDR3 length: 14 residues. V gave up 9 bases and J gave up 2 bases; unmatched junction bases: 7. The CDR3 region has the DNA TGTGCCAGTGCCCTGGGACAGGGAAACACTGAAGCTTTCTTT. This gives the protein CASALGQGNTEAFF.

As concerns this clone: One junction end does not reproduce the germline sequence, and a read error may be involved. The chain links TRBV5-1 to TRBJ1-4; D is uncertain. There are 14 residues in the CDR3. Germline CDR1 and CDR2: SGHRS and YFSETQ. The CDR3 loop reads CASSLKVPNENLFF. Here the CDR3 DNA reads TGCGCCAGCAGCCTAAAAGTCCCCAATGAAAACCTGTTTTTT.

The chain employs TRBV6-9 and TRBJ1-1; 8 positions agree with TRBD1. The CDR3 runs 17 residues. From germline, CDR1 is MNHGY and CDR2 SVAAGI. Trimming at V came to 1 base and at J to 5 bases, leaving 12 bases not matched to a gene. CDR3 coding DNA: TGTGCCAGCAGTTATTGCTACAGGGGGGCATGGGCAACTGAAGCTTTCTTT. Its translation: CASSYCYRGAWATEAFF.

The chain joins TRBV4-1 to TRBJ2-5, with unresolved D. Trimming removed 0 bases at V and 5 bases at J, with 13 bases between. This CDR3 has 15 residues. Germline V CDR1 and CDR2: MGHRA, YSYEKL. CDR3 region: CASSQDATVRETQYF. The CDR3 coding sequence is TGCGCCAGCAGCCAAGATGCAACTGTGAGGGAGACCCAGTACTTC.

The table lists this clone with a few counts. This chain connects TRBV5-4 to TRBJ2-2; TRBD2 agrees at 10 bases. J gave up 7 bases and V 4 bases, and 13 bases lay outside the gene matches. The CDR3 contains 17 residues. From germline, CDR1 is SGHNT and CDR2 YYREEE (reference sequence). CDR3 nucleotide sequence: TGTGCCAGCAGCCCCCCTCCTAGCGGGAGTGGTAGCGGGGAGCTGTTTTTT. Translation gives CASSPPPSGSGSGELFF. The full variable domain, with the rest looked up from reference TRBV5-4 and TRBJ2-2, is ETGVTQSPTHLIKTRGQQVTLRCSSQSGHNTVSWYQQALGQGPQFIFQYYREEENGRGNFPPRFSGLQFPNYSSELNVNALELDDSALYLCASSPPPSGSGSGELFFGEGSRLTVL.

DNA of the CDR3: TGTGCCAGCAGGGACAGGGGAGGTGTATACATTCAGTACTTC. As protein: CASRDRGGVYIQYF. The chain carries TRBV21-1 and TRBJ2-4; TRBD1, the D gene given by the table, was not confirmed from the DNA. TRBV21-1 is a pseudogene locus. There are 14 residues in the CDR3.

This clone was recorded once. The chain has TRBV18 and TRBJ2-1; 12 positions match TRBD2. Germline V CDR1 and CDR2: KGHSH, LQKENI. The CDR3 has 16 amino acids. V was clipped by 4 bases and J by 2 bases; unmatched bases: 3. CDR3 sequence: CASSLTSGRTYNEQFF. CDR3 DNA: TGTGCCAGCTCACTCACTAGCGGGAGGACCTACAATGAGCAGTTCTTC. Full variable domain (remainder filled in from reference TRBV18 and TRBJ2-1): NAGVMQNPRHLVRRRGQEARLRCSPMKGHSHVYWYRQLPEEGLKFMVYLQKENIIDESGMPKERFSAEFPKEGPSILRIQQVVRGDSAAYFCASSLTSGRTYNEQFFGPGTRLTVL.

This chain joins TRBV9 and TRBJ1-1; D is unresolved. Trimming shortened V by 0 bases and J by 0 bases, and 6 bases separated the two germline ends. The CDR3 runs to 14 residues. Germline CDR1 SGDLS, CDR2 YYNGEE. The DNA for the CDR3 is TGTGCCAGCAGCGTAGCGGAGTTGAACACTGAAGCTTTCTTT. Amino acid sequence: CASSVAELNTEAFF.

The genes are TRBV28 and TRBJ1-5; 7 nucleotides agree with TRBD1. V shed 4 bases and J 6 bases; nucleotides not matched to a gene: 30. The CDR3 is 22 residues long. Germline-derived CDR1 and CDR2 are MDHEN and SYDVKM. DNA of the CDR3: TGTGCCAGCAGTTCCGATGCCCAGTCGTATAAGACAGGGTGGAGAGTAGGTCAGCCCCAGCATTTT. Residues: CASSSDAQSYKTGWRVGQPQHF.

The chain recombines TRBV5-1 with TRBJ1-4; TRBD1 matches at 8 bases. The CDR3 covers 13 residues. Losses at the gene ends were 5 bases for V and 5 bases for J; bases not matched to a gene: 2. The germline gives CDR1 SGHRS, CDR2 YFSETQ. The CDR3 loop reads CASRDRENEKLFF. CDR3 bases: TGCGCCAGCAGGGACAGGGAAAATGAAAAACTGTTTTTT.